A selection of T cell receptor beta chains follows, all from one sample in a study of Graves' ophthalmopathy and Graves' hyperthyroidism. TCRdb used MiXCR to reprocess the multiplex PCR reads, holding one entry per CDR3 protein. The sample carries 200,000 to 250,000 distinct CDR3 sequences, around a fifth recorded once. Sequencing was performed on peripheral blood. All receptors derive from a woman between 45 and 65 years old with Graves' ophthalmopathy. Both conserved end residues are part of each CDR3. D genes are given only for firm matches. Only some rows state a clone size, as once, few, many or a class for expanded clones.

CDR3aa: CATSDSGTGSSSPYEQYF; CDR3nt: TGTGCCACCAGTGACTCCGGGACAGGGAGTTCCTCTCCCTACGAGCAGTACTTC; v_gene: TRBV24-1; d_gene: TRBD1; abundance: many; j_gene: TRBJ2-7
CDR3aa: CATSDPTGTPGAGELFF; CDR3nt: TGTGCCACCAGTGATCCCACCGGGACTCCTGGGGCCGGGGAGCTGTTTTTT; v_gene: TRBV24-1; d_gene: .; abundance: many; j_gene: TRBJ2-2
CDR3aa: CASSLTGREETQYF; CDR3nt: TGTGCCAGCAGCCTGACCGGGAGAGAAGAGACCCAGTACTTC; v_gene: TRBV5-6; d_gene: .; abundance: many; j_gene: TRBJ2-5
CDR3aa: CASSTGGGWTGELFF; CDR3nt: TGTGCCAGCAGCACCGGAGGGGGGTGGACCGGGGAGCTGTTTTTT; v_gene: TRBV12-3/TRBV12-4; d_gene: .; abundance: .; j_gene: TRBJ2-2
CDR3aa: CASSVPGSNQPQHF; CDR3nt: TGTGCCAGCAGCGTCCCTGGGAGCAATCAGCCCCAGCATTTT; v_gene: TRBV25-1; d_gene: .; abundance: many; j_gene: TRBJ1-5
CDR3aa: CASSLAGGGQPQHF; CDR3nt: TGTGCCAGCAGTTTGGCAGGGGGCGGTCAGCCCCAGCATTTT; v_gene: TRBV12-3/TRBV12-4; d_gene: TRBD1; abundance: many; j_gene: TRBJ1-5
CDR3aa: CASSRAGTAWGTEAFF; CDR3nt: TGTGCCAGCAGCCGCGCCGGGACAGCCTGGGGCACTGAAGCTTTCTTT; v_gene: TRBV28; d_gene: TRBD1; abundance: many; j_gene: TRBJ1-1
CDR3aa: CASSPRDRYSAVLDF; CDR3nt: TGTGCCAGCAGTCCCAGGGACAGATACTCCGCGGTACTGGACTTC; v_gene: TRBV28; d_gene: TRBD1; abundance: many; j_gene: TRBJ2-7
CDR3aa: CASSIQTGDYEQYF; CDR3nt: TGTGCCAGCAGCATCCAGACAGGGGACTACGAGCAGTACTTC; v_gene: TRBV11-2; d_gene: TRBD1; abundance: once; j_gene: TRBJ2-7
CDR3aa: CATSRQGGRETQYF; CDR3nt: TGTGCCACCAGTCGACAGGGCGGTAGGGAGACCCAGTACTTC; v_gene: TRBV15; d_gene: TRBD1; abundance: many; j_gene: TRBJ2-5
CDR3aa: CASSMASRYGYTF; CDR3nt: TGTGCCAGTAGTATGGCCTCTAGATATGGCTACACCTTC; v_gene: TRBV19; d_gene: .; abundance: many; j_gene: TRBJ1-2
CDR3aa: CASSQDIGGGKTQYF; CDR3nt: TGCGCCAGCAGCCAAGATATTGGAGGGGGAAAGACCCAGTACTTC; v_gene: TRBV4-1; d_gene: .; abundance: few; j_gene: TRBJ2-5
CDR3aa: CASSAAYEQYF; CDR3nt: TGTGCCAGCAGCGCAGCCTACGAGCAGTACTTC; v_gene: TRBV7-2; d_gene: .; abundance: many; j_gene: TRBJ2-7
CDR3aa: CASSLRGTEQYF; CDR3nt: TGTGCCAGCAGTTTACGGGGGACCGAGCAGTACTTC; v_gene: TRBV12-3/TRBV12-4; d_gene: .; abundance: many; j_gene: TRBJ2-7
CDR3aa: CASRSAGANEQYF; CDR3nt: TGTGCCAGCAGGTCCGCTGGGGCCAACGAGCAGTACTTC; v_gene: TRBV6-5; d_gene: .; abundance: many; j_gene: TRBJ2-7
CDR3aa: CASSLGWSSGLYEQYF; CDR3nt: TGCGCCAGCAGCTTGGGTTGGAGTAGCGGGTTATACGAGCAGTACTTC; v_gene: TRBV5-1; d_gene: TRBD2; abundance: many; j_gene: TRBJ2-7
CDR3aa: CASRPTGNENIQYF; CDR3nt: TGTGCCAGCAGACCGACAGGGAATGAGAACATTCAGTACTTC; v_gene: TRBV6-1; d_gene: TRBD1; abundance: many; j_gene: TRBJ2-4
CDR3aa: CASSFNSGPQHF; CDR3nt: TGTGCCAGCAGCTTTAACTCGGGGCCCCAGCATTTT; v_gene: TRBV7-8; d_gene: .; abundance: many; j_gene: TRBJ1-5
CDR3aa: CASSPTLLAGGAYEQYF; CDR3nt: TGTGCCAGCAGCCCCACCCTACTAGCGGGAGGCGCCTACGAGCAGTACTTC; v_gene: TRBV3-1; d_gene: TRBD2; abundance: many; j_gene: TRBJ2-7
CDR3aa: CASSTFDGRNTGELFF; CDR3nt: TGTGCCAGCAGCACCTTTGACGGGAGGAACACCGGGGAGCTGTTTTTT; v_gene: TRBV9; d_gene: .; abundance: many; j_gene: TRBJ2-2